This passage covers 17 T cell receptor beta chains from one sample sequenced in a study of CD8 T cells in ankylosing spondylitis. TCRdb re-derived calls from the 5' RACE reads in MiXCR, one entry per CDR3 protein. Among tens of thousands of distinct CDR3 sequences listed, 8% to 13% were seen once. The specimen sequenced was blood, either unsorted or a sorted T cell fraction (not recorded which). The receptors stem from a male donor with ankylosing spondylitis or in good health (not recorded which).

This clonotype was seen ten or more times. The chain recombines TRBV20-1 with TRBJ1-1; D gene ambiguous. From germline, CDR1 is DFQATT and CDR2 SNEGSKA (reference sequence). V was pared by 6 bases and J by 0 bases, with 14 bases between. The CDR3 loop spans 14 amino acids. The CDR3 sequence is CSARPGLLNTEAFF. CDR3 coding DNA: TGCAGTGCCCGCCCGGGGTTATTGAACACTGAAGCTTTCTTT.

This clonotype was seen repeatedly, ten times or more. This chain joins TRBV29-1 and TRBJ1-1; D may be TRBD1 (5 bases). The CDR3 length is 11 residues. Trimming took 7 bases from V and 6 from J, leaving 12 bases between them. Looked up from germline, CDR1 is SQVTM and CDR2 is ANQGSEA. In nucleotides, the CDR3 is TGCAGCGGGGGGGGTAACGCTGAAGCTTTCTTT. Its translation: CSGGGNAEAFF.

This clonotype was counted ten times or more. This chain connects TRBV6-5 to TRBJ2-3, with D possibly being TRBD2 (7 bases). The germline V and J ends were trimmed by 4 bases and 4 bases, with 21 bases remaining between them. Germline V gene data show CDR1 as MNHEY and CDR2 as SVGAGI. CDR3 length: 17 amino acids. CDR3 protein: CASSSQGGGGGPDTQYF. The CDR3 bases are TGTGCCAGCAGTTCCCAAGGGGGTGGCGGGGGCCCAGATACGCAGTATTTT.

This clonotype showed up just a few times. The rearrangement uses TRBV29-1 and TRBJ2-3, with a tentative D call TRBD2 (6 bases). The germline V gene encodes CDR1 SQVTM and CDR2 ANQGSEA. The CDR3 extends over 12 amino acids. V was shortened by 5 bases and J by 6 bases, with 12 bases between the two germline ends. The CDR3 here is CSVKSGGDTQYF. The CDR3 region has the DNA TGCAGCGTTAAAAGTGGAGGGGATACGCAGTATTTT.

In its sample, this clonotype was seen many times. The CDR3 loop reads CASSQEGKLSLRSYEQYF. The CDR3 region has the DNA TGTGCCAGCAGCCAAGAGGGCAAGTTGTCTCTGCGCTCCTACGAGCAGTACTTC. The chain recombines TRBV3-1 with TRBJ2-7, with D unclear. The CDR3 has 18 residues. Looked up from germline, CDR1 is LGHDT and CDR2 is YNNKEL (reference sequence). Trimming took off 0 bases at V and 0 bases at J, with 18 bases between the two ends.

This clonotype was counted many times. This rearrangement joins TRBV12-3 or TRBV12-4 to TRBJ2-5; 7 nucleotides agree with TRBD1. The trim removed 5 bases at V and 2 bases at J, leaving 8 bases unmatched. The CDR3 is made up of 15 amino acids. DNA of the CDR3: TGTGCCAGCAGTCCAGGAGGACAGGTACAAGAGACCCAGTACTTC. Amino acid sequence: CASSPGGQVQETQYF.

In its sample, this clonotype was seen many times. The chain combines TRBV29-1 with TRBJ1-1; D call uncertain. There are 13 residues in the CDR3. V lost 6 bases, J lost 3 bases, and 14 bases lay in between. Germline assignment: CDR1 SQVTM and CDR2 ANQGSEA. The CDR3 coding sequence is TGCAGCGTCGGCCCCGCCGCGGACACTGAAGCTTTCTTT. It translates to CSVGPAADTEAFF.

There are a few counts of this clonotype. The rearrangement joins TRBV12-3 or TRBV12-4 to TRBJ2-1; D ambiguous. The V and J ends lost 6 bases and 2 bases respectively, with 11 bases between them. The CDR3 covers 14 residues. The CDR3 sequence is CASSATGTYNEQFF. CDR3 coding DNA: TGTGCCAGCAGCGCGACGGGCACCTACAATGAGCAGTTCTTC.

This clonotype was counted at least ten times. The chain links TRBV20-1 to TRBJ1-3; the D gene is possibly TRBD1 (5 bases). CDR1 and CDR2 (germline): DFQATT, SNEGSKA (reference sequence). This CDR3 spans 15 amino acids. Deletions cut 5 bases from V and 4 bases from J, with 18 bases between. The CDR3 DNA is TGCAGTGCTGGGAGGCCCACAGGAACAGGAAACACCATATATTTT. Residues: CSAGRPTGTGNTIYF.

With regard to this clonotype: A much bigger clone sits one base away, suggesting this may be a read error. The chain carries TRBV20-1 and TRBJ2-7; TRBD1 might be the D (6 bases). This CDR3 comprises 14 residues. Germline loops: CDR1 DFQATT, CDR2 SNEGSKA (reference sequence). V was cut by 0 bases and J by 10 bases, with 19 bases left in between. The CDR3 bases are TGCAGTGCTAGAGATCTCAGGGGTAAAGTTCTACAGTACTTC. The encoded protein is CSARDLRGKVLQYF.

Many counts were recorded for this clonotype. The J gene is TRBJ2-2, the V gene TRBV3-1; D gene unclear. This CDR3 has 15 residues. Germline V gives CDR1 LGHDT, CDR2 YNNKEL (reference sequence). Between the trimmed V and J ends, which lost 1 base and 4 bases, there was a span of 10 bases. CDR3 amino acids: CASSQGPPSTGELFF. Written as DNA, the CDR3 is TGTGCCAGCAGCCAAGGACCCCCGTCCACCGGGGAGCTGTTTTTT. The entire variable domain, with the rest obtained from reference TRBV3-1 and TRBJ2-2, is as follows: DTAVSQTPKYLVTQMGNDKSIKCEQNLGHDTMYWYKQDSKKFLKIMFSYNNKELIINETVPNRFSPKSPDKAHLNLHINSLELGDSAVYFCASSQGPPSTGELFFGEGSRLTVL.

This clonotype was picked up many times. The chain joins TRBV29-1 to TRBJ2-2; 9 nucleotides match TRBD1. The ends lost 5 bases at V and 3 bases at J; junction bases unmatched: 7. The CDR3 contains 15 residues. Germline V CDR1 and CDR2: SQVTM, ANQGSEA. CDR3 protein: CSVLGTGKDTGELFF. The CDR3 DNA reads as TGCAGCGTTTTGGGGACAGGGAAAGACACCGGGGAGCTGTTTTTT.

This clonotype was seen only a few times. The genes are TRBV29-1 and TRBJ1-1; no definite D call. Per germline, CDR1 SQVTM and CDR2 ANQGSEA. This CDR3 spans 13 amino acids. Trimming removed 2 bases at V and 4 bases at J, with 11 bases between. Here the CDR3 reads CSVETTTGTEAFF. CDR3 sequence (DNA): TGCAGCGTTGAAACTACCACGGGCACTGAAGCTTTCTTT. Supplemented by reference TRBV29-1 and TRBJ1-1, the full variable domain reads SAVISQKPSRDICQRGTSLTIQCQVDSQVTMMFWYRQQPGQSLTLIATANQGSEATYESGFVIDKFPISRPNLTFSTLTVSNMSPEDSSIYLCSVETTTGTEAFFGQGTRLTVV.

This clonotype occurred many times. The chain combines TRBV29-1 with TRBJ1-3; maybe TRBD1 (5 bases). Between the trimmed V and J ends, which lost 7 bases and 0 bases, there was a span of 10 bases. Germline loops: CDR1 SQVTM, CDR2 ANQGSEA. The CDR3 extends over 13 amino acids. CDR3 loop: CSAGHVSGNTIYF. The CDR3 region has the DNA TGCAGCGCCGGACACGTCTCTGGAAACACCATATATTTT. Full variable domain (outside the CDR3, taken from reference TRBV29-1 and TRBJ1-3): SAVISQKPSRDICQRGTSLTIQCQVDSQVTMMFWYRQQPGQSLTLIATANQGSEATYESGFVIDKFPISRPNLTFSTLTVSNMSPEDSSIYLCSAGHVSGNTIYFGEGSWLTVV.

In its sample, this clonotype was seen many times. The J gene is TRBJ2-2, the V gene TRBV2; D might be TRBD1 (6 bases). Germline values: CDR1 SNHLY, CDR2 FYNNEI. V was cut by 7 bases and J by 3 bases, with 12 bases left in between. This CDR3 has 14 amino acids. CDR3: CASKTRGHTGELFF. The CDR3 region has the DNA TGTGCCAGCAAAACCAGGGGCCACACCGGGGAGCTGTTTTTT. Full variable domain (remainder filled in from reference TRBV2 and TRBJ2-2): EPEVTQTPSHQVTQMGQEVILRCVPISNHLYFYWYRQILGQKVEFLVSFYNNEISEKSEIFDDQFSVERPDGSNFTLKIRSTKLEDSAMYFCASKTRGHTGELFFGEGSRLTVL.

This clonotype came up many times. The chain is built from TRBV12-3 or TRBV12-4 and TRBJ2-7; D ambiguous. The CDR3 sequence is 13 residues long. V lost 3 bases to trimming and J lost 4 bases, with 10 bases between them. CDR3 loop: CASSFGGVYEQYF. The CDR3 DNA sequence: TGTGCCAGCAGTTTCGGCGGTGTTTACGAGCAGTACTTC.

This clonotype has more than one count but fewer than ten. Here the CDR3 reads CASSRAWGGDTEAFF. The CDR3 coding sequence is TGTGCCAGCAGTCGGGCTTGGGGAGGGGACACTGAAGCTTTCTTT. The chain carries TRBV6-1 and TRBJ1-1, with TRBD1 as a possible D gene (5 bases). Trimming stripped 5 bases from V and 3 bases from J, with 16 bases between. Germline V lookup: CDR1 MNHNS, CDR2 SASEGT. The length of the CDR3 is 15 residues.